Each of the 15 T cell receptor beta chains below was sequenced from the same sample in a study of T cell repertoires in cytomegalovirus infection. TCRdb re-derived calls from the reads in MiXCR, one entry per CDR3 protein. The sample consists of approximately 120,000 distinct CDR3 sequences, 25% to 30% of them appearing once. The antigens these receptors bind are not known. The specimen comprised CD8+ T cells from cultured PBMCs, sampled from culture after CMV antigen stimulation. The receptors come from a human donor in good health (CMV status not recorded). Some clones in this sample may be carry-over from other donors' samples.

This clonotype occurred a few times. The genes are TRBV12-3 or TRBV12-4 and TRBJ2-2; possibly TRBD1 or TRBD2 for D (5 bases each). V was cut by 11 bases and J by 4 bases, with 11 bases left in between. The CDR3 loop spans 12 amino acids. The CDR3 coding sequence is TGTGCCTTCCTTGGGGGCACCGGGGAGCTGTTTTTT. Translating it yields CAFLGGTGELFF.

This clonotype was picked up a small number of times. CDR3 residues: CASSPTTGAFYGYTF. The CDR3 DNA reads TGCGCCAGCAGCCCAACAACAGGGGCCTTCTATGGCTACACCTTC. The rearrangement uses TRBV4-1 and TRBJ1-2, with 7 bases that match TRBD1. Germline V gives CDR1 MGHRA, CDR2 YSYEKL. The CDR3 has 15 residues. The V gene end was trimmed by 4 bases and the J gene end by 4 bases; junction bases not matched to a gene: 9.

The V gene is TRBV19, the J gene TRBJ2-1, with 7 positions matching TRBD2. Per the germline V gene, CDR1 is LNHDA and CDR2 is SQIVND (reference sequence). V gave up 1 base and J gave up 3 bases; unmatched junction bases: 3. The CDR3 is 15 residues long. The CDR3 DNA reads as TGTGCCAGTAGTATAGGGGCGGGGGTCTACAATGAGCAGTTCTTC. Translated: CASSIGAGVYNEQFF.

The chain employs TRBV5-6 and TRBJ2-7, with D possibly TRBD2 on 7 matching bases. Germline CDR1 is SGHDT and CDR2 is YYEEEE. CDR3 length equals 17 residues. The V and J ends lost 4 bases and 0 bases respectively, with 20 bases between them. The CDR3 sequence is CASSPMRGGGSSYEQYF. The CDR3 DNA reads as TGTGCCAGCAGCCCAATGAGGGGGGGGGGATCCTCCTACGAGCAGTACTTC.

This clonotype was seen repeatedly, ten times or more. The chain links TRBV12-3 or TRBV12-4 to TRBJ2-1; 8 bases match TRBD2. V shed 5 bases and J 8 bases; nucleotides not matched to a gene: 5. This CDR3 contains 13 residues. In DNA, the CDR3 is TGTGCCAGCAGTGACGGACTAGCCGATGAGCAGTTCTTC. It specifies CASSDGLADEQFF.

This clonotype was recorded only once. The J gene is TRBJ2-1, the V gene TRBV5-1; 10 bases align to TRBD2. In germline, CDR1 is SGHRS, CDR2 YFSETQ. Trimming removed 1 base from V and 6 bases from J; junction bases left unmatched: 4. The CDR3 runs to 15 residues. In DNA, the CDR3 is TGCGCCAGCAGCTTGACTAGCGGGGTCGTCAATGAGCAGTTCTTC. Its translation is CASSLTSGVVNEQFF.

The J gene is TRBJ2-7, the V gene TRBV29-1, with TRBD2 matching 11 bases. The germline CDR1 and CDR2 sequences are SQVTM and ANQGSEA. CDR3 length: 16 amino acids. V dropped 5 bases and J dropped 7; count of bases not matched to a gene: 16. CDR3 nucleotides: TGCAGCGTTACTCCCCAACTAGCGGGGGAACTTCGGGAGCAGTACTTC. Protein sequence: CSVTPQLAGELREQYF.

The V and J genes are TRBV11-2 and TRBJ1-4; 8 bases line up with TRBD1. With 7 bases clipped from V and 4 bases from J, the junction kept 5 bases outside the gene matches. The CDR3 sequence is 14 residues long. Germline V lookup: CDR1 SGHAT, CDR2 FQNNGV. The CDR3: CASTTDRVNEKLFF. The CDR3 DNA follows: TGTGCCAGCACCACGGACAGGGTTAATGAAAAACTGTTTTTT.

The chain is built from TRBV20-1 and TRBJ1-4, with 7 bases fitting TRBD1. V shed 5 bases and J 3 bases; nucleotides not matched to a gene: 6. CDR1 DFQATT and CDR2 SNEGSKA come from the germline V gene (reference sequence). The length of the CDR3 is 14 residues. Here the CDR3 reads CSAVDRVANEKLFF. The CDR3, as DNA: TGCAGTGCTGTTGACAGGGTAGCTAATGAAAAACTGTTTTTT.

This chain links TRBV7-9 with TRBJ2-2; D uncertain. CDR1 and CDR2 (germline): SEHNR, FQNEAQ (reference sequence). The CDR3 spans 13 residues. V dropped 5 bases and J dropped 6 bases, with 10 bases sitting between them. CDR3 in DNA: TGTGCCAGCAGCCGGACGGCCTCCGGGGAGCTGTTTTTT. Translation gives CASSRTASGELFF.

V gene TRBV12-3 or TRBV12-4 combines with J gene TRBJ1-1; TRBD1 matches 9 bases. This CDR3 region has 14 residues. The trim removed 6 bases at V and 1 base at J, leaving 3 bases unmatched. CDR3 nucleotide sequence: TGTGCCAGCAGGCTGGGACAGGGGAACACTGAAGCTTTCTTT. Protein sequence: CASRLGQGNTEAFF.

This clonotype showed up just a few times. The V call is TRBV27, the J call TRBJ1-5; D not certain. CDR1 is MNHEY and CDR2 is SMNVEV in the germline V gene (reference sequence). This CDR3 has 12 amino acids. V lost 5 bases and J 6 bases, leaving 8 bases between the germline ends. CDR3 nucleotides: TGTGCCAGCAGTCCCCCGGGTCAGCCCCAGCATTTT. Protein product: CASSPPGQPQHF.

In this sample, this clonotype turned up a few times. CDR3 region: CASSHSTSGVGETQYF. DNA of the CDR3: TGTGCCAGCAGCCATTCGACTAGCGGGGTCGGAGAGACCCAGTACTTC. The rearrangement joins TRBV3-1 to TRBJ2-5; TRBD2 matches 11 bases. The V gene's germline CDR1 is LGHDT and CDR2 YNNKEL (reference sequence). The CDR3 has 16 residues. With V trimmed by 3 bases and J by 4 bases, 7 bases remained unmatched.

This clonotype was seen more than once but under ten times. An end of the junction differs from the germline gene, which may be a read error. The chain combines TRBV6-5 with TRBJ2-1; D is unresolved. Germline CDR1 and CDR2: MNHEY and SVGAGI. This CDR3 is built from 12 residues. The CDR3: CASSYSRNEQFF. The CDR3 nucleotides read TGTGCCAGCAGCTACTCCCGCAATGAGCAGTTCTTC.

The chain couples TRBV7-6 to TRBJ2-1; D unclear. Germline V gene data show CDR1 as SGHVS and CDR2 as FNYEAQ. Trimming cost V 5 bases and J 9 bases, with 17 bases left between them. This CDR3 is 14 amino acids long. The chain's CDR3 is CASSLVDTGGEQFF. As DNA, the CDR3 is TGTGCCAGCAGCCTAGTAGATACCGGCGGTGAGCAGTTCTTC.